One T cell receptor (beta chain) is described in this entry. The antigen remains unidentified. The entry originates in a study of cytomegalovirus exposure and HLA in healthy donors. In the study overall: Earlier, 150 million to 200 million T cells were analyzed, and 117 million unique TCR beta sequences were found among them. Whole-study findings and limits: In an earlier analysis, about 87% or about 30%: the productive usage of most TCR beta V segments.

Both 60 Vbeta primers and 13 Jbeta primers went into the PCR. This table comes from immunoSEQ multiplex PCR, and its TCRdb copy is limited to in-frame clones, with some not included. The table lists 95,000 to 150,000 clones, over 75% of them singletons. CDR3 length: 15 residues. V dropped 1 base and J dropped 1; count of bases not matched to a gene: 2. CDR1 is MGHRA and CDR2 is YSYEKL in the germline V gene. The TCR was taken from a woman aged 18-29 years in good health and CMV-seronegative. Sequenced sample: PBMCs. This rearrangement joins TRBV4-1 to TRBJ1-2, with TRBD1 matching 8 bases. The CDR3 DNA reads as TGCGCCAGCAGCCAAGTGGGACAGGATAACTATGGCTACACCTTC. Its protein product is CASSQVGQDNYGYTF.